These 8 T cell receptor beta chains were all obtained from the same sample, sequenced in a study of cytomegalovirus exposure and HLA in healthy donors. Vbeta (60) and Jbeta (13) primers were used in the PCR. Measured with immunoSEQ multiplex PCR; TCRdb has only the in-frame clones, and not every one. The sample consists of 150,000 or so clones, roughly four fifths of them appearing once. The sequenced material came from PBMCs. These receptor sequences come from a female donor in good health and CMV-seronegative.

This chain uses TRBV7-2 with TRBJ1-5, with D hard to call. Germline-derived CDR1 and CDR2 are SGHTA and FQGNSA. V lost 1 base and J lost 4, with 8 bases in between. This CDR3 is built from 14 residues. CDR3 nucleotide sequence: TGTGCCAGCAGCTTAGGCAGGCCAAATCAGCCCCAGCATTTT. Translated: CASSLGRPNQPQHF.

The genes are TRBV5-8 and TRBJ2-1; 8 nucleotides line up with TRBD2. CDR1 and CDR2 from the germline V gene are SGHTS and YDEGEE. V shed 2 bases and J 12 bases; nucleotides not matched to a gene: 16. The length of the CDR3 is 16 residues. CDR3 loop: CASSFPRGGRKVGQFF. Here the CDR3 DNA reads TGTGCCAGCAGCTTCCCACGGGGGGGAAGGAAGGTGGGGCAGTTCTTC.

This clone has a handful of counts. The chain has TRBV5-6 and TRBJ2-5; a weak D match, TRBD1 (6 bases). The DNA end favors TRBJ2-7, so the J call may be wrong. This CDR3 has 13 amino acids. Germline CDR1 is SGHDT and CDR2 is YYEEEE. CDR3 DNA: TGTGCCAGCAGCGCAAGGGACAAGTACGAGCAGTACTTC. Its protein is CASSARDKYEQYF.

This clone appeared a single time. The chain is built from TRBV6-5 and TRBJ2-2; D remains unclear. The CDR3 sequence is 14 residues long. V lost 5 bases, J lost 0 bases, and 7 bases lay in between. Germline-derived CDR1 and CDR2 are MNHEY and SVGAGI. CDR3 loop: CASSPPANTGELFF. The CDR3 DNA reads as TGTGCCAGCAGTCCCCCGGCGAACACCGGGGAGCTGTTTTTT.

This chain's CDR3 is CASSPEAYRGRGNNSPLHF. The DNA for the CDR3 is TGCGCCAGCAGCCCGGAGGCATACAGGGGGCGCGGGAATAATTCACCCCTCCACTTT. The V gene is TRBV5-1, the J gene TRBJ1-6; 9 nucleotides match TRBD1. Germline CDR1 reads SGHRS; CDR2 reads YFSETQ. CDR3 size: 19 residues. After removal of 4 bases from V and 5 bases from J, the junction contained 16 bases not matched to a gene.

The chain employs TRBV6-5 and TRBJ2-5; D may be TRBD2 (5 bases). Trimming took 8 bases from V and 3 from J, leaving 16 bases between them. The length of the CDR3 is 14 residues. Germline lookup yields CDR1 MNHEY and CDR2 SVGAGI. CDR3 amino acids: CASFKSGWEETQYF. CDR3 coding DNA: TGTGCCAGCTTCAAGTCGGGATGGGAAGAGACCCAGTACTTC.

This clone was detected only a few times. V usage is TRBV5-1 and J usage is TRBJ1-4; the match to TRBD1 covers 9 bases. Germline V gene sequence: CDR1 SGHRS, CDR2 YFSETQ. There are 14 residues in the CDR3. J lost 8 bases, V lost 0 bases, and 2 bases had no gene match. The CDR3 is CASSLGQGGEKLFF. CDR3 nucleotides: TGCGCCAGCAGCTTGGGACAGGGGGGCGAAAAACTGTTTTTT.

J is TRBJ2-7 and V is TRBV4-3; weak D call: TRBD1 (6 bases). This CDR3 has 15 amino acids. Trimming stripped 3 bases from V and 0 bases from J, with 12 bases between. CDR1 is LGHNA, CDR2 YSLEER, per germline. Here the CDR3 DNA reads TGCGCCAGCAGCCAGAGAAGGGACAACTCCTACGAGCAGTACTTC. Its translation: CASSQRRDNSYEQYF.